The 15 T cell receptor beta chains presented below share a single source sample, sequenced in a study of cytomegalovirus exposure and HLA in healthy donors (dated by TCRdb to the late 2010s). The receptor library was made with the immunoSEQ multiplex PCR assay. For the multiplex PCR, a mixture combining 60 forward primers for TCR Vbeta segments and 13 reverse primers for TCR Jbeta segments was used. Entries here come from immuneACCESS through TCRdb and include only in-frame sequences with V and J called. Some clones fail to appear in such tables; in the studies checked, an unresolved V gene covers under half of the shortfall, and the cause of the remainder is unknown. Counted in this sample were some 160,000 clones; roughly 85% of them appeared once. In total, the top ten clones hold 3% to 3.5% of the sample. The specimen sequenced was PBMCs. These receptors were taken from a male donor in good health and CMV-seronegative.

This clone has a handful of counts. The V gene is TRBV30, the J gene TRBJ2-7; 8 positions agree with TRBD1. The germline gives CDR1 GTSNPN, CDR2 SVGIG (reference sequence). The V gene end was trimmed by 3 bases and the J gene end by 2 bases; junction bases not matched to a gene: 18. The CDR3 spans 18 residues. The CDR3 coding sequence is TGTGCCTGGAGACCGGTAATAGAAGGACAGGGCTCCCCCTACGAGCAGTACTTC. This translates into CAWRPVIEGQGSPYEQYF.

This clone was detected a few times. This chain uses TRBV6-4 with TRBJ2-2; a weak D match, TRBD2 (6 bases). Between the trimmed V and J ends, which lost 3 bases and 5 bases, there was a span of 10 bases. Germline loops: CDR1 MRHNA, CDR2 SNTAGT. This CDR3 has 14 residues. This chain's CDR3 is CASSESGETGELFF. The CDR3 nucleotides are TGTGCCAGCAGTGAATCGGGGGAAACCGGGGAGCTGTTTTTT.

The chain joins TRBV19 to TRBJ2-1; D perhaps matches TRBD1 (6 bases). CDR1 is LNHDA and CDR2 is SQIVND in the germline V gene (reference sequence). The CDR3 runs 15 residues. The ends were cut back, 6 bases at V and 1 base at J, with 13 bases in the middle. In DNA, the CDR3 is TGTGCCAGTAGATTGACAGGATCTTCCTACAATGAGCAGTTCTTC. This encodes CASRLTGSSYNEQFF.

The chain recombines TRBV15 with TRBJ2-2, with 7 positions matching TRBD1. Germline V lookup: CDR1 LNHNV, CDR2 YYDKDF (reference sequence). The CDR3 loop spans 15 amino acids. J gave up 1 base and V 1 base, and 0 bases lay outside the gene matches. The chain's CDR3 is CATSRGTGNTGELFF. CDR3 DNA sequence: TGTGCCACCAGCAGAGGGACAGGGAACACCGGGGAGCTGTTTTTT.

The CDR3 here is CASSLDLGAVHEQYF. CDR3 DNA: TGTGCCAGCAGCTTGGATCTAGGGGCGGTGCACGAGCAGTACTTC. The gene calls are TRBV5-4 and TRBJ2-5; possibly TRBD1 for D (5 bases). The end of the DNA is better explained by TRBJ2-7, so the J call may be wrong. The CDR3 has 15 residues. The germline V gene has CDR1 SGHNT and CDR2 YYREEE (reference sequence).

The J gene is TRBJ2-3, the V gene TRBV27; 13 nucleotides align to TRBD2. V shed 6 bases, J shed 1 base, and the junction held 10 bases outside the gene matches. Looked up from germline, CDR1 is MNHEY and CDR2 is SMNVEV (reference sequence). This CDR3 spans 18 amino acids. CDR3 sequence reads: CASSPTGLAGVGTDTQYF. CDR3 sequence (DNA): TGTGCCAGCAGCCCCACCGGACTAGCGGGGGTGGGCACAGATACGCAGTATTTT.

This chain uses TRBV18 with TRBJ2-7, with D perhaps matching TRBD2 (6 bases). Germline CDR1 reads KGHSH; CDR2 reads LQKENI. The V end was cut by 6 bases, the J end by 3 bases, with 9 bases between. This CDR3 spans 12 amino acids. Here the CDR3 reads CASSEGIYEQYF. The DNA for the CDR3 is TGTGCCAGCTCGGAGGGGATCTACGAGCAGTACTTC.

The V and J genes are TRBV7-9 and TRBJ2-5; possible D gene TRBD1, 5 bases. The end of the DNA fits TRBJ2-7 better, so the J call may be wrong. This CDR3 is 15 amino acids long. In germline, CDR1 is SEHNR, CDR2 FQNEAQ (reference sequence). CDR3 in amino acids: CASSLRPSTGYEQYF. CDR3 sequence (DNA): TGTGCCAGCAGCTTAAGACCCTCAACAGGCTACGAGCAGTACTTC.

This clone was seen a single time. V gene TRBV5-4 combines with J gene TRBJ2-3; D is unresolved. The CDR3 has 14 amino acids. The germline V gene encodes CDR1 SGHNT and CDR2 YYREEE (reference sequence). Trimming pared 2 bases from V and 1 base from J, leaving 8 bases between. The CDR3 region is CASSFASGTDTQYF. The CDR3 region has the DNA TGTGCCAGCAGCTTTGCCAGCGGCACAGATACGCAGTATTTT.

The table lists this clone with a few counts. V and J are TRBV6-1 and TRBJ1-2; no definite D call. This CDR3 contains 12 residues. V lost 8 bases and J 8 bases, leaving 15 bases between the germline ends. The V gene's germline CDR1 is MNHNS and CDR2 SASEGT. For the CDR3, the DNA is TGTGCCAGCCCGGGTCAGCACGTGGGCTACACCTTC. This sequence encodes CASPGQHVGYTF.

The chain links TRBV18 to TRBJ2-7; maybe TRBD1 (5 bases). The germline CDR1 and CDR2 sequences are KGHSH and LQKENI. This CDR3 contains 15 residues. Trimming cost V 3 bases and J 0 bases, with 12 bases left between them. CDR3 DNA: TGTGCCAGCTCACCTCAGGACATACACTCCTACGAGCAGTACTTC. The encoded protein is CASSPQDIHSYEQYF.

The rearrangement uses TRBV6-6 and TRBJ2-1, with 7 bases that match TRBD2. J gave up 0 bases and V 4 bases, and 3 bases lay outside the gene matches. This CDR3 region has 15 residues. Germline V gives CDR1 MNHNY, CDR2 SVGAGI (reference sequence). The CDR3 DNA is TGTGCCAGCAGTTCAGCGGGACGCTCCTACAATGAGCAGTTCTTC. This encodes CASSSAGRSYNEQFF.

The rearrangement uses TRBV7-8 and TRBJ2-7; D is possibly TRBD1 (5 bases). Trimming pared 3 bases from V and 5 bases from J, leaving 11 bases between. The CDR3 sequence is 13 residues long. Germline CDR1 is SGHVS and CDR2 is FQNEAQ. The CDR3 is CASSLTQGNEQYF. The DNA of the CDR3 is TGTGCCAGCAGCTTGACCCAGGGCAACGAGCAGTACTTC. Looking up the rest from reference TRBV7-8 and TRBJ2-7 gives the full variable domain: GAGVSQSPRYKVAKRGQDVALRCDPISGHVSLFWYQQALGQGPEFLTYFQNEAQLDKSGLPSDRFFAERPEGSVSTLKIQRTQQEDSAVYLCASSLTQGNEQYFGPGTRLTVT.

The chain joins TRBV4-1 to TRBJ1-1; D gene unclear. Trimming stripped 8 bases from V and 4 bases from J, with 17 bases between. Looked up from germline, CDR1 is MGHRA and CDR2 is YSYEKL. The CDR3 is made up of 14 amino acids. CDR3 nucleotide sequence: TGCGCCAGCCGAGGCCCGCTGCGAGGCACTGAAGCTTTCTTT. This codes for CASRGPLRGTEAFF.

The J gene is TRBJ2-7, the V gene TRBV5-1, with TRBD1 as a possible D gene (6 bases). Germline lookup yields CDR1 SGHRS and CDR2 YFSETQ. The CDR3 runs 12 residues. V was cut by 3 bases and J by 5 bases, with 9 bases left in between. CDR3 DNA: TGCGCCAGCAGCTCTGGGACACACGAGCAGTACTTC. This encodes CASSSGTHEQYF. Combining the CDR3 with reference TRBV5-1 and TRBJ2-7 gives the whole variable domain KAGVTQTPRYLIKTRGQQVTLSCSPISGHRSVSWYQQTPGQGLQFLFEYFSETQRNKGNFPGRFSGRQFSNSRSEMNVSTLELGDSALYLCASSSGTHEQYFGPGTRLTVT.